This T cell receptor beta chain was obtained from a study of T cells in narcolepsy. TCRdb keeps only in-frame clones here, not all; method: immunoSEQ multiplex PCR. The sample includes some 30,000 clones, more than 75% of them seen just once. Concerning this clone itself: Its antigen is still unknown.

Whole-study findings and limits: Autoreactive clone sequences were missing from some blood memory CD4+ repertoires. Same-patient CSF and blood CD4+ T cell clonotypes included HCRT-specific and TRIB2-specific autoreactive ones. Healthy controls reportedly lacked the autoreactive clonotypes serially found in patients' blood.

Per the germline V gene, CDR1 is DFQATT and CDR2 is SNEGSKA (reference sequence). This CDR3 is 10 amino acids long. V was cut by 5 bases and J by 3 bases, with 4 bases left in between. The V call is TRBV20-1, the J call TRBJ2-5; D call uncertain. The source material was memory (CD45RA-) CD4+ T cells from blood. The TCR sequence derives from a human donor in good health. CDR3: CSAQKETQYF. CDR3 DNA: TGCAGTGCTCAGAAAGAGACCCAGTACTTC.